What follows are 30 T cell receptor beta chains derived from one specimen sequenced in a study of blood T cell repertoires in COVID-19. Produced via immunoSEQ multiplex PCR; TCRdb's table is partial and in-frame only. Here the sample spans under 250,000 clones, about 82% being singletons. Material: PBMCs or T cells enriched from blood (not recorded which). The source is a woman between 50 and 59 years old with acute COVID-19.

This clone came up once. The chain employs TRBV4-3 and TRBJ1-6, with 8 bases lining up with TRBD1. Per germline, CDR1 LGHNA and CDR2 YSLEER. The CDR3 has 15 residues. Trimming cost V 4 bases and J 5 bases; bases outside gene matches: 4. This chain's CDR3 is CASSPRTGNNSPLHF. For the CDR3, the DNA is TGCGCCAGCAGCCCCCGGACAGGGAATAATTCACCCCTCCACTTT.

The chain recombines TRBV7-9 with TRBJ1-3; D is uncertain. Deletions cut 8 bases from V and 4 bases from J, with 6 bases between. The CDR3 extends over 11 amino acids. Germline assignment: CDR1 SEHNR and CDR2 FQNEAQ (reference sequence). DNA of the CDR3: TGTGCCAGCGACGGGGGAAACACCATATATTTT. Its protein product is CASDGGNTIYF.

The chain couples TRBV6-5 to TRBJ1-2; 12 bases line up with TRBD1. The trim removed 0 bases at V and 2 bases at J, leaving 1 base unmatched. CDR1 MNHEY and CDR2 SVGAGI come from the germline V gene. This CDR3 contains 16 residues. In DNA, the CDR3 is TGTGCCAGCAGTTACTCCGGGACAGGGGGCAACTATGGCTACACCTTC. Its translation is CASSYSGTGGNYGYTF.

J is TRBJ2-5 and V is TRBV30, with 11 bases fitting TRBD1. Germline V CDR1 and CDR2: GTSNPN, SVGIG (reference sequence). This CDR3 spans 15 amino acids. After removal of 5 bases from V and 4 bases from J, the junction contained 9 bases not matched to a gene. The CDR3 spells CAWSPGQGARETQYF. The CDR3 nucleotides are TGTGCCTGGTCCCCAGGACAGGGGGCGAGAGAGACCCAGTACTTC.

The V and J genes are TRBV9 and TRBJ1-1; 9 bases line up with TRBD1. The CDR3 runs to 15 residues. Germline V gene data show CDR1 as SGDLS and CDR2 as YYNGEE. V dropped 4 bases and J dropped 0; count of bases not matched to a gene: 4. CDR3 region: CASSSRTGVNTEAFF. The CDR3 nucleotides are TGTGCCAGCAGCTCTCGGACAGGGGTGAACACTGAAGCTTTCTTT.

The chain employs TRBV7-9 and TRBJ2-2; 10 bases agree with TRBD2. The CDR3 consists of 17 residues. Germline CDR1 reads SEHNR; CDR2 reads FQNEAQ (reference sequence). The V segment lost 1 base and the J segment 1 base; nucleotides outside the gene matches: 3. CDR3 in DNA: TGTGCCAGCAGCTTAGGAGGGACTAGCGAGAACACCGGGGAGCTGTTTTTT. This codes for CASSLGGTSENTGELFF.

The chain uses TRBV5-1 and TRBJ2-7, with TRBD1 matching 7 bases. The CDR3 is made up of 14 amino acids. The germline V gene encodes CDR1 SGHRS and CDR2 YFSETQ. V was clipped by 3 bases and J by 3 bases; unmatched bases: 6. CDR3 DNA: TGCGCCAGCAGCTACAGGGACAGCGGCTACGAGCAGTACTTC. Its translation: CASSYRDSGYEQYF. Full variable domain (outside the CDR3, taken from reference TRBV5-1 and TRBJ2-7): KAGVTQTPRYLIKTRGQQVTLSCSPISGHRSVSWYQQTPGQGLQFLFEYFSETQRNKGNFPGRFSGRQFSNSRSEMNVSTLELGDSALYLCASSYRDSGYEQYFGPGTRLTVT.

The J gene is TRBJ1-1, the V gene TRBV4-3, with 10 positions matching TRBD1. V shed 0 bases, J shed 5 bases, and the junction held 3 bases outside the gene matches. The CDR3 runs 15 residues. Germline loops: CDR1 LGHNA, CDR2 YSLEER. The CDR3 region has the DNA TGCGCCAGCAGCCAAGAAAGGACAGGGGGGACTGAAGCTTTCTTT. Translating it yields CASSQERTGGTEAFF.

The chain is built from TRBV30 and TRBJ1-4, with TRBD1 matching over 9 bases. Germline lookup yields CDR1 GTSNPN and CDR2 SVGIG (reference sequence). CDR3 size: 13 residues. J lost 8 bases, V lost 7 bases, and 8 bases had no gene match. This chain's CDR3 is CASRDREKEKLFF. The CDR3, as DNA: TGTGCCTCTAGGGACAGGGAAAAGGAAAAACTGTTTTTT.

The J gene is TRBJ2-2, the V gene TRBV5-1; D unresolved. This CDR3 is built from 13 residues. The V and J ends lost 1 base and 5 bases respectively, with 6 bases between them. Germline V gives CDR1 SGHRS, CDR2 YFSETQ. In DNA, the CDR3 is TGCGCCAGCAGCTTGTTTCGTACCGGGGAGCTGTTTTTT. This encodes CASSLFRTGELFF.

CDR3 region: CASSRQGNMEPQHF. For the CDR3, the DNA is TGTGCCAGCAGTAGACAGGGTAACATGGAGCCCCAGCATTTT. This rearrangement joins TRBV2 to TRBJ1-5, with 7 bases identical to TRBD1. CDR1 SNHLY and CDR2 FYNNEI come from the germline V gene. The V gene end was trimmed by 5 bases and the J gene end by 8 bases; junction bases not matched to a gene: 9. The CDR3 sequence is 14 residues long.

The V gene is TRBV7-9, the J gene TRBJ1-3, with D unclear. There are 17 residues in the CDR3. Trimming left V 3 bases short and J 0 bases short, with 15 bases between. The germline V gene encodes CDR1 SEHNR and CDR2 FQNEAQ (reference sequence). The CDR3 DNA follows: TGTGCCAGCAGCTTCACCCCCCGGGAGGCCTCTGGAAACACCATATATTTT. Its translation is CASSFTPREASGNTIYF.

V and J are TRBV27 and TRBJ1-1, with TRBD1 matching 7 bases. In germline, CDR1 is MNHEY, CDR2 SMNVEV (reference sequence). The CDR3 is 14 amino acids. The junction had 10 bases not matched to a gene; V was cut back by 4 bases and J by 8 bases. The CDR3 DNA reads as TGTGCCAGCAGTTGGGGCACAGGGGCGAAGGAAGCTTTCTTT. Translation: CASSWGTGAKEAFF.

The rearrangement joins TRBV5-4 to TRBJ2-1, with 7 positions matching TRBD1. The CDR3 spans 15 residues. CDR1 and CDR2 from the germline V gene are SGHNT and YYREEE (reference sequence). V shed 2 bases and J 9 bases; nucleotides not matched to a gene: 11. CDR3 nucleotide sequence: TGTGCCAGCAGCTTCCGGGACAGTTATTATAGTGAGCAGTTCTTC. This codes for CASSFRDSYYSEQFF.

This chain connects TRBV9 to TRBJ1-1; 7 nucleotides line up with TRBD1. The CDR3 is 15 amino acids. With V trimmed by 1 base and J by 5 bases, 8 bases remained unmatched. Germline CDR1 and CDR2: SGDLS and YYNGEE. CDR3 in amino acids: CASSVSTVRGTEAFF. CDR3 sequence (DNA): TGTGCCAGCAGCGTAAGTACCGTCAGGGGGACTGAAGCTTTCTTT.

CDR3: CASRGRDRDYGYTF. Here the CDR3 DNA reads TGTGCCAGCAGGGGGCGGGACAGGGACTATGGCTACACCTTC. V and J are TRBV6-6 and TRBJ1-2; 9 bases match TRBD1. This CDR3 region has 14 residues. J lost 3 bases, V lost 6 bases, and 5 bases had no gene match. Germline CDR1 is MNHNY and CDR2 is SVGAGI (reference sequence).

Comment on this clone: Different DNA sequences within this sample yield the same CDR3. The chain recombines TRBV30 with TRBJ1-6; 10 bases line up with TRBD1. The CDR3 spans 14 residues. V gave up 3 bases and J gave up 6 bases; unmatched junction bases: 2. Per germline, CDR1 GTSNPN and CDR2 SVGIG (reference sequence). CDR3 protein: CAWSRDRGNSPLHF. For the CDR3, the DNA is TGTGCCTGGAGCCGGGACAGGGGTAATTCACCCCTCCACTTT.

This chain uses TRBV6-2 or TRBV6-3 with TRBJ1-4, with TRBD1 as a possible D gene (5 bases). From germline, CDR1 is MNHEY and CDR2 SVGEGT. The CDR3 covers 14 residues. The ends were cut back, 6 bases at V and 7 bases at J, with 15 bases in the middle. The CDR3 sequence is CASSWQGWSEKLFF. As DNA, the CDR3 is TGTGCCAGCAGCTGGCAGGGATGGAGTGAAAAACTGTTTTTT.

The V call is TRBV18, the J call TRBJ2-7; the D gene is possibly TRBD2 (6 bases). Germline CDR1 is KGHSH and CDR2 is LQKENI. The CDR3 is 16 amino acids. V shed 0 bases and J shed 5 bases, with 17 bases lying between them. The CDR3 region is CASSPPGRGTVNEQYF. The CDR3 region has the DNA TGTGCCAGCTCACCACCGGGGCGGGGTACGGTGAACGAGCAGTACTTC.

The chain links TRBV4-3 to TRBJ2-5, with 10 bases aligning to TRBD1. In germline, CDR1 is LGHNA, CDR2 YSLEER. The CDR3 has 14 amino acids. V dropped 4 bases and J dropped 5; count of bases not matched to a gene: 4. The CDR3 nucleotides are TGCGCCAGCAGCCCGACAGGGGGCAGCGAGACCCAGTACTTC. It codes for CASSPTGGSETQYF.

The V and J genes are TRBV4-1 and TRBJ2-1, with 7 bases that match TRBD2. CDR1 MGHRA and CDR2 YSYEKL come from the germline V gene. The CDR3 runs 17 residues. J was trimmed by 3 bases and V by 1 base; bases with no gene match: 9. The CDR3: CASSQVRSSGFYNEQFF. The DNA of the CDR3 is TGCGCCAGCAGCCAAGTCCGGTCTAGCGGATTCTACAATGAGCAGTTCTTC.

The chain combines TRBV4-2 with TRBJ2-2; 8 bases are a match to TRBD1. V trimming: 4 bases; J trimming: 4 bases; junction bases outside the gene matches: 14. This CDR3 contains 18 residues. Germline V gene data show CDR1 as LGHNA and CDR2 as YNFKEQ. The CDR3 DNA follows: TGTGCCAGCAGCCGGGGGGTCACCGGACAGGGTCGCACCGGGGAGCTGTTTTTT. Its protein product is CASSRGVTGQGRTGELFF.

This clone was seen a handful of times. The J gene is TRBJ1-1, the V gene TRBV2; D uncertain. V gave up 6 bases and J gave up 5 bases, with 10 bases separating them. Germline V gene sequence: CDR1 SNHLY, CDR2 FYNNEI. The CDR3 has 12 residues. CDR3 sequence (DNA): TGTGCCAGCAGACCCTCGGGAACTGAAGCTTTCTTT. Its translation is CASRPSGTEAFF.

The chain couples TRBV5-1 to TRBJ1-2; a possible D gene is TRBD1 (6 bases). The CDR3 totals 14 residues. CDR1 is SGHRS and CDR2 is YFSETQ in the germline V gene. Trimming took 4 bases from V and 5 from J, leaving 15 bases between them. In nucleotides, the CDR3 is TGCGCCAGCAGCCCACTACAGGGTAAATATGGCTACACCTTC. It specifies CASSPLQGKYGYTF.

The CDR3 protein is CASSLLRTELNTEAFF. The CDR3 DNA reads TGTGCCAGCAGCTTATTGCGGACAGAGCTAAACACTGAAGCTTTCTTT. This chain uses TRBV7-9 with TRBJ1-1; tentatively, D is TRBD1 (6 bases). The germline V gene has CDR1 SEHNR and CDR2 FQNEAQ (reference sequence). The CDR3 has 16 amino acids. V was trimmed by 2 bases and J by 2 bases, leaving 15 bases between them.

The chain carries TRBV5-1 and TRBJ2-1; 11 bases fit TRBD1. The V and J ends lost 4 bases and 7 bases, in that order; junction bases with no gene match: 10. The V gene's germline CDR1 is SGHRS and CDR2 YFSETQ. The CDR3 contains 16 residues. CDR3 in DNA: TGCGCCAGCAGCGGCGGACAGGGGGCACCTTTGAATGAGCAGTTCTTC. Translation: CASSGGQGAPLNEQFF.

The CDR3 bases are TGCAGTGCTAGAATCAGTAATGGCTACACCTTC. Protein sequence: CSARISNGYTF. This rearrangement joins TRBV20-1 to TRBJ1-2; D is undetermined. V lost 2 bases and J lost 6, with 7 bases in between. The CDR3 length is 11 residues. Per germline, CDR1 DFQATT and CDR2 SNEGSKA (reference sequence).

CDR3 coding DNA: TGTGCCAGTAGTATTCAGGAAGGCTATGGCTACACCTTC. Amino acid sequence: CASSIQEGYGYTF. The chain carries TRBV19 and TRBJ1-2; no definite D call. Germline V gene lookup returns CDR1 LNHDA and CDR2 SQIVND (reference sequence). The CDR3 contains 13 residues. The V gene lost 3 bases and the J gene lost 4 bases, with 9 bases spanning the gap.

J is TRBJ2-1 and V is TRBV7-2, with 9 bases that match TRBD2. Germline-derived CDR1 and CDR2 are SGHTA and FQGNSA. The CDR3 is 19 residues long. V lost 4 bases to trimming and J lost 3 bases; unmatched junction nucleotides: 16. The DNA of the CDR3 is TGTGCCAGCAGCTCTCCCCGGGCGGCTAGCGGGGACTTCTACAATGAGCAGTTCTTC. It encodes CASSSPRAASGDFYNEQFF. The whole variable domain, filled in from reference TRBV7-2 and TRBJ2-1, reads GAGVSQSPSNKVTEKGKDVELRCDPISGHTALYWYRQSLGQGLEFLIYFQGNSAPDKSGLPSDRFSAERTGGSVSTLTIQRTQQEDSAVYLCASSSPRAASGDFYNEQFFGPGTRLTVL.

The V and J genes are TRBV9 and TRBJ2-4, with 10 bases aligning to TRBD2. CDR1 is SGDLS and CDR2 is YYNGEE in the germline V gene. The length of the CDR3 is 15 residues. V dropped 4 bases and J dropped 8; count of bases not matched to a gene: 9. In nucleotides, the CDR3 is TGTGCCAGCAGCTCTTCGAGCGGGGGGGCTCACATTCAGTACTTC. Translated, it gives CASSSSSGGAHIQYF.